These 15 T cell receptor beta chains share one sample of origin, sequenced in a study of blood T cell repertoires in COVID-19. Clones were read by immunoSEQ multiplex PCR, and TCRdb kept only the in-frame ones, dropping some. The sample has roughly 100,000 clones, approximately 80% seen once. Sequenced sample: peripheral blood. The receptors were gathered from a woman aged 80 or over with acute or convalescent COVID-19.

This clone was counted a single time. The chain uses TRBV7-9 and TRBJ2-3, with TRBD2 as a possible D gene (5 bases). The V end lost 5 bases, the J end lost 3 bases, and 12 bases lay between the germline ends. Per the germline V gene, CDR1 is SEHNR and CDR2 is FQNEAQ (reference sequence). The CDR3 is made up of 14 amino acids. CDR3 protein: CASSHSSGTDTQYF. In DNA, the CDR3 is TGTGCCAGCAGCCATTCGTCGGGAACAGATACGCAGTATTTT.

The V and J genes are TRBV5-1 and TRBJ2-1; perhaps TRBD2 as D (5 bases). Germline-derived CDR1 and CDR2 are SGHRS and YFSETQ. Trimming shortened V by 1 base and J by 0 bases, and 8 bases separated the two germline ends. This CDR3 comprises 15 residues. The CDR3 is CASSLSAGSYNEQFF. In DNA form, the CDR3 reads TGCGCCAGCAGCTTGTCGGCGGGCTCCTACAATGAGCAGTTCTTC. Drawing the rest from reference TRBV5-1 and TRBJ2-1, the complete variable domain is KAGVTQTPRYLIKTRGQQVTLSCSPISGHRSVSWYQQTPGQGLQFLFEYFSETQRNKGNFPGRFSGRQFSNSRSEMNVSTLELGDSALYLCASSLSAGSYNEQFFGPGTRLTVL.

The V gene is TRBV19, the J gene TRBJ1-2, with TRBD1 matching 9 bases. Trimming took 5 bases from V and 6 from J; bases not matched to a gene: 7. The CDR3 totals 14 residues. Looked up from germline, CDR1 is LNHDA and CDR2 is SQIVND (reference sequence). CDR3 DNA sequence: TGTGCCAGTAGTCCTGGGGACAGGGAGAATGGCTACACCTTC. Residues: CASSPGDRENGYTF. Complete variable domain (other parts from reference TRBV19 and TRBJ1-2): DGGITQSPKYLFRKEGQNVTLSCEQNLNHDAMYWYRQDPGQGLRLIYYSQIVNDFQKGDIAEGYSVSREKKESFPLTVTSAQKNPTAFYLCASSPGDRENGYTFGSGTRLTVV.

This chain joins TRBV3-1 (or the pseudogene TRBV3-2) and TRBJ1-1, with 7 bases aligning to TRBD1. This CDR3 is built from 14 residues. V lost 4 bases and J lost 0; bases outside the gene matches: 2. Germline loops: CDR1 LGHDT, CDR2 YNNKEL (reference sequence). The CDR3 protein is CASSPGQLNTEAFF. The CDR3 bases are TGTGCCAGCAGCCCGGGACAGCTGAACACTGAAGCTTTCTTT.

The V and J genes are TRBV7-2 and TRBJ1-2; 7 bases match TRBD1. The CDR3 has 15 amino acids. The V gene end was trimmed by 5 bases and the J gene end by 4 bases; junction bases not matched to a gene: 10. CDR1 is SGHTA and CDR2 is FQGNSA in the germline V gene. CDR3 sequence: CASSTRQGVFYGYTF. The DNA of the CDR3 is TGTGCCAGCAGCACCCGACAGGGTGTTTTCTATGGCTACACCTTC.

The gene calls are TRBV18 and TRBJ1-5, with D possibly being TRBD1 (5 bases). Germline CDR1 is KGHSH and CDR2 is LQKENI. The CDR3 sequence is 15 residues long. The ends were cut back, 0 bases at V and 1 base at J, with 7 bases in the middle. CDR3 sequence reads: CASSPPGGSNQPQHF. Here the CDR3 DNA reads TGTGCCAGCTCACCACCCGGGGGGAGCAATCAGCCCCAGCATTTT.

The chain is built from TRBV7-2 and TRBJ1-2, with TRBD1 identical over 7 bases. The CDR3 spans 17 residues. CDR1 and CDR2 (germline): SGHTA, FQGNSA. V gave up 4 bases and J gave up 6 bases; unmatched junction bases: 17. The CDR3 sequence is CASSSYAGTDLLNGYTF. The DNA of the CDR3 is TGTGCCAGCAGCTCTTACGCCGGGACAGACTTACTTAATGGCTACACCTTC.

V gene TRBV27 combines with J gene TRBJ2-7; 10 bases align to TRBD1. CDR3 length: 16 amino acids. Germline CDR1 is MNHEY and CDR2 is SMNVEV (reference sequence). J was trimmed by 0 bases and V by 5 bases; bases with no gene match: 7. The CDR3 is CASSPGTGASSYEQYF. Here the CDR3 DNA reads TGTGCCAGCAGTCCGGGGACAGGGGCCTCCTCCTACGAGCAGTACTTC.

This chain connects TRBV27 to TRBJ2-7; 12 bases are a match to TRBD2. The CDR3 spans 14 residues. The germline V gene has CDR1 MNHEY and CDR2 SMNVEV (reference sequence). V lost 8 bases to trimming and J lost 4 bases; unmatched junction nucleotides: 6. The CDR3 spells CASLRTSGTYEQYF. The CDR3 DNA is TGTGCCAGCCTTCGGACTAGCGGGACTTACGAGCAGTACTTC.

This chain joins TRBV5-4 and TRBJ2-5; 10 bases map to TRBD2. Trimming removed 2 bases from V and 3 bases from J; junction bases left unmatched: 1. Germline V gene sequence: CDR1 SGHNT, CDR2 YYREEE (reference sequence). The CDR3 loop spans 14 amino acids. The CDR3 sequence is CASSLAGGEETQYF. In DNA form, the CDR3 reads TGTGCCAGCAGCTTAGCGGGGGGGGAAGAGACCCAGTACTTC.

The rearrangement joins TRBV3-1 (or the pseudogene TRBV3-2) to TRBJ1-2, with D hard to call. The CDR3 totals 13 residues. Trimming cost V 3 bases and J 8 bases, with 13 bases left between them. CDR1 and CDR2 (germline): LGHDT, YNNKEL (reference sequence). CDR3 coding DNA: TGTGCCAGCAGCCATTTTGAGGTAGGAGGCTACACCTTC. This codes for CASSHFEVGGYTF.

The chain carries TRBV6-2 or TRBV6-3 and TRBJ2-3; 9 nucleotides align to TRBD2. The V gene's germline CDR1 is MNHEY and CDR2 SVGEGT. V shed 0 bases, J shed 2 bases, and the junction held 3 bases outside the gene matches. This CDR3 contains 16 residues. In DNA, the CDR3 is TGTGCCAGCAGTTACTCCTCTAGCGGGGCCACAGATACGCAGTATTTT. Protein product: CASSYSSSGATDTQYF.

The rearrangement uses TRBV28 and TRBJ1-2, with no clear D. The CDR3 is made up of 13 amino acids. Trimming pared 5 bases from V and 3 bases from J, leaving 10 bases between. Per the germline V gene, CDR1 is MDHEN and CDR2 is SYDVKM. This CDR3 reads CASSPTPYYGYTF. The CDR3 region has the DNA TGTGCCAGCAGTCCAACACCGTACTATGGCTACACCTTC.

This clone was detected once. The CDR3 here is CASSLVGLAKVYEQYF. CDR3 DNA: TGTGCCAGCAGCTTAGTTGGACTAGCGAAGGTCTACGAGCAGTACTTC. The V call is TRBV7-2, the J call TRBJ2-7, with 9 bases fitting TRBD2. CDR1 is SGHTA, CDR2 FQGNSA, per germline. The CDR3 sequence is 16 residues long. Trimming removed 1 base from V and 3 bases from J; junction bases left unmatched: 7. The full variable domain, completed using reference TRBV7-2 and TRBJ2-7, is GAGVSQSPSNKVTEKGKDVELRCDPISGHTALYWYRQSLGQGLEFLIYFQGNSAPDKSGLPSDRFSAERTGGSVSTLTIQRTQQEDSAVYLCASSLVGLAKVYEQYFGPGTRLTVT.

The CDR3 nucleotides are TGTGCCACCAGCAGAGACTGGTTGGGTAGCGGGACCTGGTATACGCAGTATTTT. Translating gives CATSRDWLGSGTWYTQYF. The gene calls are TRBV15 and TRBJ2-3; 8 bases line up with TRBD2. J lost 7 bases, V lost 0 bases, and 15 bases had no gene match. This CDR3 spans 18 amino acids. Germline V gene data show CDR1 as LNHNV and CDR2 as YYDKDF (reference sequence). The variable domain in full, with the rest retrieved from reference TRBV15 and TRBJ2-3, is DAMVIQNPRYQVTQFGKPVTLSCSQTLNHNVMYWYQQKSSQAPKLLFHYYDKDFNNEADTPDNFQSRRPNTSFCFLDIRSPGLGDTAMYLCATSRDWLGSGTWYTQYFGPGTRLTVL.